This TCR beta chain comes out of a study of blood T cell repertoires in COVID-19 (dated by TCRdb to the early 2020s). With regard to the full study: The collaborator samples originated in the United States, Italy and Spain and spanned the acute and convalescent phases of COVID-19. The prospective study material was composed of cDNA or gDNA derived from T cells, B-cell-depleted T cells, or PBMCs. The dataset comprised deeply sampled blood TCRbeta repertoires from subjects exposed to, actively infected with, or recovered from COVID-19. The repertoires were made available in a free public database intended to serve as a resource for research on the immune response to SARS-CoV-2. The samples were drawn from the first 160 participants of the ongoing ImmuneRACE study and from some 1,300 subjects provided by 6 global collaborators. Nearly every sample came with metadata listing a de-identified subject ID, COVID-19 status, age in years and sex. HLA class I and class II types, where available, came from metadata supplied by the sample provider rather than from assay-based typing. Study-wide findings and limitations: How much clinical and demographic metadata was included differed by source and by participant, and the metadata was provided uncurated.

To note about this clone: What antigen it recognizes has not been identified. There are no base qualities to consult, and no much larger clone falls within one base.

TCRbeta CDR3 regions were amplified from genomic DNA by means of the immunoSEQ Assay, a bias-controlled multiplex PCR. The source study handled its data this way. The number of nucleated cells in each sample was estimated from the amplification of reference gene primers within the assay. To quantify the absolute abundance of each unique TCRbeta CDR3 rearrangement, sequence reads were collapsed and filtered. For each sample, productive Simpson clonality was calculated as the square root of Simpson's diversity index across productive rearrangements. Held by TCRdb, this immuneACCESS table contains in-frame sequences only and omits some clones. Under half of the omission traces to an unresolved V gene where checked; the cause of the rest is unknown. V and J calls plus clone size are reproduced from that table; the DNA served to infer D and trimming. The sample has hundreds of thousands of clones on record, 85% of them singletons. About 5.1% of the sample goes to the ten largest clones.

Collaborating institutions collected whole blood in K2EDTA tubes following their own protocols. For TCRbeta analysis, collaborators shipped samples as frozen whole blood, isolated PBMCs, or DNA extracted from either of those sample types. V is reduced by 0 bases and J by 0 bases, leaving a spacing of 5 bases between them. CDR1 and CDR2 are read off the germline V gene as SGHVS and FNYEAQ. Spanning cysteine to phenylalanine, the CDR3 consists of 14 amino acids. CDR3 DNA only is kept here, 42 bases in frame from base 1. Sequencing was carried out using peripheral blood. The sequence is built from TRBV7-6 and TRBJ1-1; D gene: possibly TRBD1, on 5 matching bases. The TCR was taken from a man aged 45-60 years with active or convalescent COVID-19. CDR3 protein: CASSLAGVNTEAFF. The DNA sequence reads TGTGCCAGCAGCTTAGCAGGGGTGAACACTGAAGCTTTCTTT.